A single T cell receptor beta chain is shown here with its context. The use of a sample-barcoded 5' primer and a J-beta primer mix characterized a second PCR of 7 to 11 cycles. TCRdb fed the 5' RACE reads into MiXCR, producing one record per CDR3 protein. The table has some 940,000 distinct CDR3 sequences, around 29% seen once. These data originate in a study of blood T cells in healthy people across ages. V lost 1 base and J lost 2, with 8 bases in between. Germline V gene lookup returns CDR1 SNHLY and CDR2 FYNNEI. This CDR3 has 14 amino acids. The same sample was also used in a study of T cells of mothers and their children. This second study notes: Per child, 2.8 million or so TCR beta CDR3 reads were obtained, against over 9.5 million per mother.

The V gene is TRBV2, the J gene TRBJ1-1; D is uncertain. This sequence was found in a woman aged 40 to 55 in good health. The sample comprised blood. CDR3: CASSEVFGNTEAFF. CDR3 nucleotide sequence: TGTGCCAGCAGTGAAGTATTCGGAAACACTGAAGCTTTCTTT.